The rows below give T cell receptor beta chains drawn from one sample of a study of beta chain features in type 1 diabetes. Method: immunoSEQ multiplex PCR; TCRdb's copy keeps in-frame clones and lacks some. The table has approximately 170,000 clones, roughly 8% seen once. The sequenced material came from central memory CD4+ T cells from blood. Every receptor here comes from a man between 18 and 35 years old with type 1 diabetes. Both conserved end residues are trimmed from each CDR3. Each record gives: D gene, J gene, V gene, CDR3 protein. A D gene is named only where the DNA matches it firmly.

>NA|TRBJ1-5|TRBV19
ASSPGAGNQPQH
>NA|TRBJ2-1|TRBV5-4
ASSLDGSDEQF
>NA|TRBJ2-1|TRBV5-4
ASSLSGESYNEQF
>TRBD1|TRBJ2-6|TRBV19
ASRSGTGDPGANVLT
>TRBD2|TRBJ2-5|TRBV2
ASKVAGWYQETQY
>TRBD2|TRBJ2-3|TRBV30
AWRPGGLRPQY
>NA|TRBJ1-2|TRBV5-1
ASSLTGSDHGGYT
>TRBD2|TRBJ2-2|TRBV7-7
ASSPGTSGIIGELF
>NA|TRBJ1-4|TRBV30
ACPGVANEKLF
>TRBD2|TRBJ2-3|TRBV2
ASSGLAGVTDTQY
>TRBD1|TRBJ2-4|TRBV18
ASSTGTGGNSIQY
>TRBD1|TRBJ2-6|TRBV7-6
ASSGFGTASGANVLT
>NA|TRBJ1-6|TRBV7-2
ASSLVAGNSPLH
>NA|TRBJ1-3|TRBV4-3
ASSQTANSGNTIY
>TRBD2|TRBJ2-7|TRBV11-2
ASSLAYASGGVEQY
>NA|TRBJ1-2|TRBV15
ATSRGFGGTNYGYT
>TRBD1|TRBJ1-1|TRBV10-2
ASSEDRGGWNTEAF
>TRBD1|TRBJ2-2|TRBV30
AWSVRTGEARAGELF
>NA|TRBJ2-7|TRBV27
ASSLFPDRFYEQY
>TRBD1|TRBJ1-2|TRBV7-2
ASSLGGQAGGYT
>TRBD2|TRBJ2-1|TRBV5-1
ASSLAGGYYNEQF
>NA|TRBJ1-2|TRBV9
ASSVAQGPYGYT
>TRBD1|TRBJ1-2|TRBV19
ASSSRPGTASYGYT
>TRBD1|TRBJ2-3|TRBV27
ASSAGGDVDTQY
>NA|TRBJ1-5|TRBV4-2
ASSQDRQDQPQH
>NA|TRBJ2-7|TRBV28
ASSVAYEQY
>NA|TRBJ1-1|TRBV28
ASNRQTNTEAF
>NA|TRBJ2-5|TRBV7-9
ASSLVRGGGETQY
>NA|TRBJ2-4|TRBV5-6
ASSLEGRWDIQY
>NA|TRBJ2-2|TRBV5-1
ASSLEGLTGELF
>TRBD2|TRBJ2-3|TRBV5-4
ASSLVGEGDTQY
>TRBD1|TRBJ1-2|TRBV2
ASTGQTFYGYT
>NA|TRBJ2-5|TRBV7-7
ASSLAGDQETQY
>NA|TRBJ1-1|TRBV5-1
ASTPGHSGNTEAF
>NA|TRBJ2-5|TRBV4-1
ASSQDVSGRGETQY
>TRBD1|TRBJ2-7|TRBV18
ASSPGQGISYEQY
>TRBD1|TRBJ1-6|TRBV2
ASEGTGNSPLH
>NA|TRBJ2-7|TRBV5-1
ASSLISSYEQY
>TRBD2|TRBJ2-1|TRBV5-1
ASSLGGSGRLNEQF
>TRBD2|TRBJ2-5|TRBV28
ASSLPDWEGRQETQY
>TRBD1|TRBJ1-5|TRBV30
AWTSGMTGQPQH
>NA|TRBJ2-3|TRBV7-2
ASSLYGTSTDTQY
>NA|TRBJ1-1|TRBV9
ASSVSGRGRDTEAF
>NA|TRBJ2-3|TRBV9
ASSVRDSEGTDTQY
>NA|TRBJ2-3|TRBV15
ATSSDGASTDTQY
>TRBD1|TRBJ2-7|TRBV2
ASSDSGGRYEQY
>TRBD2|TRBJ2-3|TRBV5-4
ASSLDGRAGGTDTQY
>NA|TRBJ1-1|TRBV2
ASSRTASEAF
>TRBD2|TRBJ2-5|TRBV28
ASSLGGRPAGKTQY
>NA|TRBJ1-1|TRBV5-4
ASTLSVLDTEAF
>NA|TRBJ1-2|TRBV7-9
ASSSSGADYGYT
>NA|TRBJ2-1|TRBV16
ASSQFPGAGEQF
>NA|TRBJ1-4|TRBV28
ASRRTSLGEKLF